Below, 8 T cell receptor beta chains from the same sample are listed, as sequenced in a study of cytomegalovirus exposure and HLA in healthy donors (dated by TCRdb to 2016 to 2017). The library was produced with the immunoSEQ multiplex PCR assay. For the multiplex PCR, a mixture combining 60 forward primers for TCR Vbeta segments and 13 reverse primers for TCR Jbeta segments was used. This immuneACCESS table, as held by TCRdb, lists in-frame sequences with V and J called but not all clones. Of the missing ones, under half trace to an unresolved V gene in checked studies; the others have no known cause. In all, the sample holds about 180,000 clones, and roughly 87% of those were seen once. In total, the top ten clones hold approximately 1.4% of the sample. The sequencing sample was made of PBMCs. These receptors were collected from a man aged 35-49 years in good health and CMV-seronegative.

The chain employs TRBV28 and TRBJ1-5; no clear D. V lost 6 bases, J lost 2 bases, and 17 bases lay in between. The CDR3 runs to 16 residues. Germline lookup yields CDR1 MDHEN and CDR2 SYDVKM. The CDR3 is CASRLLSSGGNQPQHF. DNA of the CDR3: TGTGCCAGCAGATTACTTTCGAGCGGGGGCAATCAGCCCCAGCATTTT.

The chain carries TRBV4-2 and TRBJ2-5; 8 bases line up with TRBD2. J was trimmed by 4 bases and V by 4 bases; bases with no gene match: 11. CDR3 length: 16 residues. Per the germline V gene, CDR1 is LGHNA and CDR2 is YNFKEQ. Here the CDR3 DNA reads TGTGCCAGCAGCCGGGGACTAGGGGGGATTAGAGAGACCCAGTACTTC. Protein: CASSRGLGGIRETQYF.

The chain uses TRBV11-2 and TRBJ2-1, with D possibly matching TRBD2 (6 bases). The CDR3 length is 14 residues. Between the trimmed V and J ends, which lost 2 bases and 5 bases, there was a span of 10 bases. Germline loops: CDR1 SGHAT, CDR2 FQNNGV. CDR3 in amino acids: CASSLLGGNNEQFF. CDR3 DNA: TGTGCCAGCAGCTTACTGGGGGGTAACAATGAGCAGTTCTTC.

The chain links TRBV5-1 to TRBJ1-6; TRBD1 aligns across 9 bases. V gave up 2 bases and J gave up 0 bases; unmatched junction bases: 3. Germline CDR1 reads SGHRS; CDR2 reads YFSETQ. This CDR3 spans 17 amino acids. CDR3 in amino acids: CASSFTGGSSYNSPLHF. CDR3 nucleotide sequence: TGCGCCAGCAGCTTTACAGGGGGCAGCTCCTATAATTCACCCCTCCACTTT.

The V gene is TRBV30, the J gene TRBJ1-3, with a weak D call TRBD1 (5 bases). Germline-derived CDR1 and CDR2 are GTSNPN and SVGIG (reference sequence). V was trimmed by 2 bases and J by 2 bases, leaving 16 bases between them. The length of the CDR3 is 16 residues. This CDR3 reads CAWSMVAGLPGNTIYF. CDR3 in DNA: TGTGCCTGGAGTATGGTAGCAGGGCTCCCTGGAAACACCATATATTTT.

The gene calls are TRBV7-3 and TRBJ2-1; D gene uncertain. Trimming cost V 4 bases and J 7 bases, with 8 bases left between them. The CDR3 consists of 12 residues. Germline values: CDR1 SGHTA, CDR2 FQGTGA. CDR3 sequence (DNA): TGTGCCAGCAGCTCAGGCCGGAATGAGCAGTTCTTC. It encodes CASSSGRNEQFF.

The V and J genes are TRBV10-3 and TRBJ1-1; 8 bases map to TRBD1. CDR1 and CDR2 from the germline V gene are ENHRY and SYGVKD. Losses at the gene ends were 5 bases for V and 10 bases for J; bases not matched to a gene: 6. This CDR3 comprises 12 residues. CDR3 DNA: TGTGCCATCAGTAATATCACAGGGGGAGCTTTCTTT. It encodes CAISNITGGAFF.

This sequence joins TRBV19 and TRBJ2-1; a possible D gene is TRBD1 (5 bases). The germline CDR1 and CDR2 sequences are LNHDA and SQIVND (reference sequence). The CDR3 has 16 amino acids. V was pared by 2 bases and J by 2 bases, with 13 bases between. The CDR3 region is CASSITGGGAYNEQFF. For the CDR3, the DNA is TGTGCCAGTAGTATAACAGGCGGTGGGGCCTACAATGAGCAGTTCTTC. Drawing the rest from reference TRBV19 and TRBJ2-1, the complete variable domain is DGGITQSPKYLFRKEGQNVTLSCEQNLNHDAMYWYRQDPGQGLRLIYYSQIVNDFQKGDIAEGYSVSREKKESFPLTVTSAQKNPTAFYLCASSITGGGAYNEQFFGPGTRLTVL.